A selection of T cell receptor beta chains follows, all from one sample in a study of blood T cell repertoires in COVID-19. TCRdb keeps only in-frame clones here, not all; method: immunoSEQ multiplex PCR. The sample has some 48,000 clones; around four fifths are singletons. The specimen sequenced was peripheral blood. All receptors come from a human donor in a cohort sampled during active COVID-19. Each CDR3 is given with its conserved first and last residue. A D gene is named only where the DNA matches it firmly. Size tells how often a clone was seen (once, few, many) or the class of an expanded clone, and some rows leave it out.

v_call	clone_size	d_call	j_call	cdr3_nt	cdr3_aa
TRBV24-1	-	-	TRBJ2-3	TGTGCCACCCGATCTGGCCGCACAGATACGCAGTATTTT	CATRSGRTDTQYF
TRBV5-1	few	TRBD2	TRBJ2-5	TGCGCCAGCAGCTTGGCCAGGGGACTAGCGGGCCAACGGGGAGAGACCCAGTACTTC	CASSLARGLAGQRGETQYF
TRBV5-1	-	-	TRBJ1-4	TGCGCCAGCACACCGCAATCGGGGGGAGGGAATGAAAAACTGTTTTTT	CASTPQSGGGNEKLFF
TRBV4-1	-	TRBD2	TRBJ2-7	TGCGCCAGCAGCCAAGAAGAGGCTAGCGGGGCAGACTACGAGCAGTACTTC	CASSQEEASGADYEQYF
TRBV19	-	TRBD1	TRBJ1-2	TGTGCCAGTAGTACACACAGGGGCGGCTACACCTTC	CASSTHRGGYTF
TRBV13	-	TRBD2	TRBJ2-1	TGTGCCAGCAGCTTAGGCTCTCTAGCGGGGGTTGGGAATGAGCAGTTCTTC	CASSLGSLAGVGNEQFF
TRBV3-1/TRBV3-2	-	-	TRBJ2-7	TGTGCCAGCAGCCAAGACAATATGTGGTGGGCGGAGCAGTACTTC	CASSQDNMWWAEQYF
TRBV7-9	once	TRBD1	TRBJ2-7	TGTGCCAGCAGCTTAGCCGACAGGGTAGTTGACGAGCAGTACTTC	CASSLADRVVDEQYF
TRBV14	-	TRBD2	TRBJ2-1	TGTGCCAGCAGCCCTACGGGCGGGGGAGGCAATGAGCAGTTCTTC	CASSPTGGGGNEQFF
TRBV11-2	few	-	TRBJ1-5	TGTGCCAGCAGTTTTCTCATGGGCCAGCCCCAGCATTTT	CASSFLMGQPQHF
TRBV4-1	-	-	TRBJ1-4	TGCGCCTCGCAGCGGGGGGCAACTAATGAAAAACTGTTTTTT	CASQRGATNEKLFF
TRBV14	-	TRBD1	TRBJ2-7	TGTGCCAGCAGCCTCTCATTTTACAGGGGCGACGAGCAGTACTTC	CASSLSFYRGDEQYF
TRBV27	-	-	TRBJ1-4	TGTGCCAGCAGTTTTTCCTCGGACGGGGTCGAAGAAAAACTGTTTTTT	CASSFSSDGVEEKLFF
TRBV7-9	-	-	TRBJ2-1	TGTGCCAGCAGCCACAACCGCGGGGGCCGAGGACTCAACAATGAGCAGTTCTTC	CASSHNRGGRGLNNEQFF
TRBV19	-	-	TRBJ1-5	TGTGCCAGTAAAGTGGGGCAGGTCAATCAGCCCCAGCATTTT	CASKVGQVNQPQHF
TRBV6-6	-	-	TRBJ1-1	TGTGCCAGCAGTTCTCAACAGGCTTACACTGAAGCTTTCTTT	CASSSQQAYTEAFF
TRBV10-3	-	TRBD1	TRBJ1-6	TGTGCCATCAGTGCGGGACAGGGGACTTCACCCCTCCACTTT	CAISAGQGTSPLHF
TRBV7-2	-	TRBD1	TRBJ1-1	TGTGCCAGCAGCCTAGACAGGGTAGTCAGTTCCACTGAAGCTTTCTTT	CASSLDRVVSSTEAFF
TRBV5-1	-	-	TRBJ2-1	TGCGCCAGCAGCTTGGATCGGGGGAACTACAATGAGCAGTTCTTC	CASSLDRGNYNEQFF
TRBV7-9	-	-	TRBJ2-1	TGTGCCAGCAGCTCCAATTCCAATGAGCAGTTCTTC	CASSSNSNEQFF
TRBV18	-	-	TRBJ1-2	TGTGCCAGCTCACCACGGCCTTTAACTAACCAGGGTTTGACTCCTAACTATGGCTACACCTTC	CASSPRPLTNQGLTPNYGYTF
TRBV20-1	-	-	TRBJ2-3	TGCAGTGCTAGTACTGGCCAGGGTGATACAGATACGCAGTATTTT	CSASTGQGDTDTQYF
TRBV5-1	-	-	TRBJ2-2	TGCGCCAGCAGCCTCTGGGGCCCAAAGAACACCGGGGAGCTGTTTTTT	CASSLWGPKNTGELFF
TRBV18	-	TRBD1	TRBJ1-2	TGTGCCAGCTCTCAGATCGGGACAGTAGAGCACTATGGCTACACCTTC	CASSQIGTVEHYGYTF
TRBV7-8	-	TRBD1	TRBJ1-5	TGTGCCAGCAGCTTAGCAGCCGGGACAGGGGGGCAGCCCCAGCATTTT	CASSLAAGTGGQPQHF
TRBV6-5	-	TRBD1	TRBJ2-2	TGTGCCAGCGGCCGGGACAGTCAAAACACCGGGGAGCTGTTTTTT	CASGRDSQNTGELFF
TRBV3-1/TRBV3-2	-	-	TRBJ1-6	TGTGCCAGCAGCCACAGGCGGTCAACGGGAGTATTAGACTCCTATAATTCACCCCTCCACTTT	CASSHRRSTGVLDSYNSPLHF
TRBV6-6	-	-	TRBJ1-2	TGTGCCAGCAGCCAGAGGGTAGATGGCTACACCTTC	CASSQRVDGYTF
TRBV6-5	-	-	TRBJ2-7	TGTGCCAGCAGTACGGAGCGGGTGCACTACGAGCAGTACTTC	CASSTERVHYEQYF
TRBV7-2	-	-	TRBJ2-7	TGTGCCAGCAGCTCCGGGAGTTCCTCCTACGAGCAGTACTTC	CASSSGSSSYEQYF
TRBV29-1	-	-	TRBJ1-1	TGCAGCGTTCCAGACAGCGCAGCTAATGAAGCTTTCTTT	CSVPDSAANEAFF
TRBV12-3/TRBV12-4	-	-	TRBJ2-1	TGTGCCAGCAGCCCAGGGAACCTTGAGCAGTTCTTC	CASSPGNLEQFF
TRBV6-5	once	TRBD1	TRBJ1-1	TGTGCCAGCAGTTACGGACAGGGGAACACTGAAGCTTTCTTT	CASSYGQGNTEAFF
TRBV5-1	-	-	TRBJ1-4	TGCGCCAGCAGCAGAGAGGGGGCAACTAATGAAAAACTGTTTTTT	CASSREGATNEKLFF
TRBV11-2	-	-	TRBJ1-4	TGTGCCAGCAGCTCGGGGGAGATTAGTCAACTGTTTTTT	CASSSGEISQLFF
TRBV5-1	-	-	TRBJ1-1	TGCGCCAGCAGCTCCCAAGCGAACACTGAAGCTTTCTTT	CASSSQANTEAFF
TRBV7-6	once	TRBD1	TRBJ1-1	TGTGCCAGCAGCTTGGGACAGAAATACACTGAAGCTTTCTTT	CASSLGQKYTEAFF
TRBV29-1	-	TRBD1	TRBJ1-1	TGCAGCGTTGGAGGACAGGGGAACACTGAAGCTTTCTTT	CSVGGQGNTEAFF
TRBV29-1	-	-	TRBJ2-7	TGCAGCGTTGAAGATCCCACTCGACGAGGGTCCTACGAGCAGTACTTC	CSVEDPTRRGSYEQYF
TRBV27	-	-	TRBJ2-7	TGTGCCAGCAGTTCCCCTCTAGCTGGCTCCTACGAGCAGTACTTC	CASSSPLAGSYEQYF
TRBV30	-	-	TRBJ2-5	TGTGCCTGGAACCCGGGGCAAGAGACCCAGTACTTC	CAWNPGQETQYF
TRBV5-1	-	-	TRBJ2-3	TGCGCCAGCAGCTTTATAGAAAACACAGATACGCAGTATTTT	CASSFIENTDTQYF
TRBV9	-	-	TRBJ1-1	TGTGCCAGCAGCGGAGGAAAAGGTACTGAAGCTTTCTTT	CASSGGKGTEAFF
TRBV11-2	-	TRBD1	TRBJ2-7	TGTGCCAGCAGCTGGGGAACAGGGGAGTACGAGCAGTACTTC	CASSWGTGEYEQYF
TRBV6-5	few	TRBD1	TRBJ1-5	TGTGCCAGCGGACAGGGGGGCAATCAGCCCCAGCATTTT	CASGQGGNQPQHF
TRBV2	-	-	TRBJ2-5	TGTGCCACCGGAGGTCGGGGAGAGACCCAGTACTTC	CATGGRGETQYF
TRBV5-5	-	TRBD2	TRBJ2-3	TGTGCCAGCAGCACCCTTAGCGGGGGGGCTGAGGGAGATACGCAGTATTTT	CASSTLSGGAEGDTQYF
TRBV20-1	few	TRBD1	TRBJ1-2	TGCAGTGCTAGTAGGGCAGGGGGCCAGTATGGCTACACCTTC	CSASRAGGQYGYTF
TRBV9	once	TRBD2	TRBJ2-1	TGTGCCAGCAGCGCATGGGGAGGGGACAATGAGCAGTTCTTC	CASSAWGGDNEQFF
TRBV6-5	-	-	TRBJ1-1	TGTGCCAGCAGTTACTACTCTAACACTGAAGCTTTCTTT	CASSYYSNTEAFF
TRBV5-4	-	-	TRBJ2-1	TGTGCCAGCAGCTCGGGACACCGGGCCTACAATGAGCAGTTCTTC	CASSSGHRAYNEQFF
TRBV14	-	TRBD1	TRBJ2-3	TGTGCCAGCAGCCAAGACCGGACAGGGCCCACGGGCACAGATACGCAGTATTTT	CASSQDRTGPTGTDTQYF
TRBV19	-	-	TRBJ1-5	TGTGCCAGTAGTATGTTGGGGCGGGAACAGCCCCAGCATTTT	CASSMLGREQPQHF
TRBV2	once	TRBD1	TRBJ1-6	TGTGCCAGCCTCCTTAGTGGGACAGGGGGTTCACCCCTCCACTTT	CASLLSGTGGSPLHF
TRBV21-1	-	-	TRBJ2-3	TGTGCCAGCAGCCTTCCCTCGCGGGGGGCGTTTGGGACAGATACGCAGTATTTT	CASSLPSRGAFGTDTQYF
TRBV6-5	-	-	TRBJ1-1	TGTGCCAGCAGTACCGGACGGACTACTGAAGCTTTCTTT	CASSTGRTTEAFF
TRBV4-2	-	-	TRBJ1-6	TGTGCCAGCAGCCCTCGAGGGCAGTGGGATTATAATTCACCCCTCCACTTT	CASSPRGQWDYNSPLHF
TRBV5-5	-	TRBD1	TRBJ2-3	TGTGCCAGCAGCTCGGGACAGGGGACAGATACGCAGTATTTT	CASSSGQGTDTQYF
TRBV12-5	-	TRBD2	TRBJ2-7	TGTGCTAGTGGTTTGGTACGGGGGGGAACCTACGAGCAGTACTTC	CASGLVRGGTYEQYF